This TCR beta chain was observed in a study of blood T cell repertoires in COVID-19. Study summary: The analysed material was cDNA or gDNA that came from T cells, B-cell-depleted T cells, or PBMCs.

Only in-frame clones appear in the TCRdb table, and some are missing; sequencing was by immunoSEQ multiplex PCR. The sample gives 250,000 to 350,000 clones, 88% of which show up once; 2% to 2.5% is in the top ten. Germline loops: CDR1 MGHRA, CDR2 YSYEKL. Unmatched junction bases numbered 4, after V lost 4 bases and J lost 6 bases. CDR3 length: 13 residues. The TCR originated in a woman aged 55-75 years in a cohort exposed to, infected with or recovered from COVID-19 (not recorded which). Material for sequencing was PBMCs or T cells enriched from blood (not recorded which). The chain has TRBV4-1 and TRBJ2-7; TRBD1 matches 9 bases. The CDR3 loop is CASSPRQGGEQYF. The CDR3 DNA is TGCGCCAGCAGCCCCCGACAGGGGGGCGAGCAGTACTTC.